This T cell receptor (beta chain) is from a study of CD8+ T cells in alopecia areata. Isolated RNA was reverse transcribed into cDNA used as the sequencing template. TCRdb keeps only in-frame clones here, not all; method: immunoSEQ multiplex PCR. The profile shows 150,000 or so clones, approximately 50% of them singletons. Germline V CDR1 and CDR2: MDHEN, SYDVKM. The CDR3 is 19 residues long. Trimming took 3 bases from V and 2 from J, leaving 23 bases between them. Material: CD4+ T cells sorted from blood. The chain uses TRBV28 and TRBJ1-5; a weak D match, TRBD1 (6 bases). This TCR was recovered from a human donor with alopecia areata. The CDR3 region is CASSFIPGQTPLGNQPQHF. The DNA of the CDR3 is TGTGCCAGCAGTTTTATCCCCGGACAGACTCCCCTGGGCAATCAGCCCCAGCATTTT.